This TCR beta chain was profiled in a study of CD8+ T cells in alopecia areata. Whole-study context: The tofacitinib course ran for 6 to 18 months and was followed by 6 months off drug. Study-wide results and limits: Scalp clonality, together with expanded CD8+ clones among the top 100, fell significantly with tofacitinib. For baseline CD8+ expansion, any link to response stays uncertain with one nonresponder.

A note on this clone: Its specificity is not known.

The CDR3 covers 15 residues. The germline V gene has CDR1 SGDLS and CDR2 YYNGEE. The V segment lost 2 bases and the J segment 8 bases; nucleotides outside the gene matches: 5. Once RNA had been extracted, it was reverse transcribed into cDNA to act as the sequencing template. Clones were read by immunoSEQ multiplex PCR, and TCRdb kept only the in-frame ones, dropping some. The sample has around 120,000 clones, around 56% seen once. Treatment defined: oral pan-JAK inhibitor, 5-10 mg twice daily. The rearrangement joins TRBV9 to TRBJ1-4; TRBD1 matches at 11 bases. The origin of this receptor is a human donor with alopecia areata. Sequences were derived from CD4+ T cells sorted from blood, sampled at week 4, from a patient treated with tofacitinib. The CDR3 region is CASSVGQGANEKLFF. CDR3 in DNA: TGTGCCAGCAGCGTCGGACAGGGGGCGAACGAAAAACTGTTTTTT.